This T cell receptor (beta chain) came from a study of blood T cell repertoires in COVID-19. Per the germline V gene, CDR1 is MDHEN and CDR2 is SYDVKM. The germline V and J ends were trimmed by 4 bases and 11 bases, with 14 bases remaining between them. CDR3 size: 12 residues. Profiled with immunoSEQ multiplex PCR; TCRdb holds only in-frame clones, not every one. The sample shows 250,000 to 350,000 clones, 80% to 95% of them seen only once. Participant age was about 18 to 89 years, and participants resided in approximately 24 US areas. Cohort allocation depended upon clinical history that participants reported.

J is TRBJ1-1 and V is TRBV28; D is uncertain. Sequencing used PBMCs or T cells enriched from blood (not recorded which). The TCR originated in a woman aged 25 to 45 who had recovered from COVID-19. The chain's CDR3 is CASSSRVLGAFF. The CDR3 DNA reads TGTGCCAGCAGTTCCCGGGTCCTCGGGGCTTTCTTT.